Sequencing of this T cell receptor (beta chain) was carried out in a study of T cell clones after liver transplantation. Background on the study: Patients counted as tolerant after at least one year off all immunosuppression, enzymes not exceeding twice normal.

Clones were read by immunoSEQ multiplex PCR, and TCRdb kept only the in-frame ones, dropping some. This sample has about 120,000 clones, with approximately 90% found just once. CDR3 length: 15 residues. Per the germline V gene, CDR1 is SGHDT and CDR2 is YYEEEE. Trimming stripped 5 bases from V and 2 bases from J, with 13 bases between. To note about this clone: Its antigen is unidentified.

General study results and limits: Graft donor-reactive T cells may have migrated into the graft rather than being deleted. Conclusions were preliminary, with small, heterogeneous patient groups.

The chain links TRBV5-6 to TRBJ2-2; no definite D call. The receptor's source is a human patient who received a liver transplant. Some T cells may arise from the graft donor. Specimen: CD4+ T cells from blood, collected 12 months after liver transplant. The CDR3 reads CASSYSSGNTGELFF. For the CDR3, the DNA is TGTGCCAGCAGTTATTCGAGTGGCAACACCGGGGAGCTGTTTTTT.